A single sample gave rise to the 10 T cell receptor beta chains below, sequenced in a study of blood T cell repertoires in COVID-19. The repertoire was sequenced with immunoSEQ multiplex PCR; TCRdb's copy has only in-frame clones and lacks some. Among fewer than 350,000 clones listed, roughly 89% were seen once. Sequencing was carried out using peripheral blood. Receptors were obtained from a man in his thirties or forties with COVID-19, enrolled during active disease.

The chain joins TRBV7-2 to TRBJ1-5; 7 nucleotides match TRBD1. The CDR3 consists of 15 residues. CDR1 and CDR2 from the germline V gene are SGHTA and FQGNSA. After removal of 2 bases from V and 4 bases from J, the junction contained 5 bases not matched to a gene. CDR3 region: CASSLTGTVNQPQHF. DNA for the CDR3: TGTGCCAGCAGCTTAACCGGGACAGTTAATCAGCCCCAGCATTTT. The full variable domain, with the rest looked up from reference TRBV7-2 and TRBJ1-5, is GAGVSQSPSNKVTEKGKDVELRCDPISGHTALYWYRQSLGQGLEFLIYFQGNSAPDKSGLPSDRFSAERTGGSVSTLTIQRTQQEDSAVYLCASSLTGTVNQPQHFGDGTRLSIL.

The chain links TRBV5-5 to TRBJ1-5, with unresolved D. CDR1 is SGHKS and CDR2 is YYEKEE in the germline V gene (reference sequence). The V and J ends lost 0 bases and 6 bases respectively, with 16 bases between them. The CDR3 loop spans 16 amino acids. CDR3 residues: CASSLELVRPRQPQHF. The DNA for the CDR3 is TGTGCCAGCAGCTTGGAGTTGGTGCGGCCGCGTCAGCCCCAGCATTTT.

The CDR3 loop reads CASSWGQEGPSPLHF. The DNA of the CDR3 is TGTGCCAGCAGCTGGGGACAGGAAGGTCCTTCACCCCTCCACTTT. This chain connects TRBV7-9 to TRBJ1-6, with 8 bases lining up with TRBD1. The length of the CDR3 is 15 residues. Germline CDR1 and CDR2: SEHNR and FQNEAQ (reference sequence). V shed 4 bases and J 9 bases; nucleotides not matched to a gene: 8.

The rearrangement joins TRBV2 to TRBJ2-1, with D possibly matching TRBD2 (5 bases). The CDR3 is 15 amino acids. CDR1 and CDR2 from the germline V gene are SNHLY and FYNNEI. V dropped 3 bases and J dropped 6 bases, with 15 bases sitting between them. The CDR3 loop is CASSEWQTTGNEQFF. The CDR3 DNA is TGTGCCAGCAGTGAGTGGCAGACTACGGGCAATGAGCAGTTCTTC.

The table lists this clone with a count of one. The chain carries TRBV6-5 and TRBJ1-5, with D unclear. This CDR3 comprises 16 residues. The V gene lost 0 bases and the J gene lost 2 bases, with 11 bases spanning the gap. CDR1 MNHEY and CDR2 SVGAGI come from the germline V gene. DNA of the CDR3: TGTGCCAGCAGTTACTCTTTCTCGGTTGGCAATCAGCCCCAGCATTTT. It specifies CASSYSFSVGNQPQHF.

This rearrangement joins TRBV5-1 to TRBJ2-5, with D possibly TRBD1 on 6 matching bases. The CDR3 is 15 residues long. Per the germline V gene, CDR1 is SGHRS and CDR2 is YFSETQ. The ends were cut back, 4 bases at V and 2 bases at J, with 15 bases in the middle. The CDR3 loop is CASSLMTGVQETQYF. CDR3 nucleotides: TGCGCCAGCAGCCTGATGACAGGTGTACAAGAGACCCAGTACTTC.

V is TRBV15 and J is TRBJ2-7, with TRBD1 matching over 9 bases. The CDR3 is made up of 14 amino acids. The germline gives CDR1 LNHNV, CDR2 YYDKDF (reference sequence). Trimming took 0 bases from V and 3 from J; bases not matched to a gene: 0. The CDR3 bases are TGTGCCACCAGCAGAGAGGGACAGGGCTACGAGCAGTACTTC. Protein: CATSREGQGYEQYF.

The chain employs TRBV5-5 and TRBJ2-7; 7 bases line up with TRBD1. V dropped 5 bases and J dropped 0; count of bases not matched to a gene: 8. The germline V gene has CDR1 SGHKS and CDR2 YYEKEE (reference sequence). The CDR3 totals 15 residues. The CDR3 nucleotides are TGTGCCAGCAGACCGCCCCGGGACAGCTCCTACGAGCAGTACTTC. Amino acid sequence: CASRPPRDSSYEQYF.

This clone was detected once. This chain joins TRBV11-2 and TRBJ1-6; TRBD1 agrees at 10 bases. V lost 0 bases, J lost 1 base, and 3 bases stayed unmatched. Germline CDR1 and CDR2: SGHAT and FQNNGV. The CDR3 extends over 18 amino acids. CDR3 sequence (DNA): TGTGCCAGCAGCTTAGACGGGACAGGGGAGTCCTATAATTCACCCCTCCACTTT. This translates into CASSLDGTGESYNSPLHF.

The chain couples TRBV3-1 (or the pseudogene TRBV3-2) to TRBJ2-3; 10 bases map to TRBD1. This CDR3 is built from 14 residues. Germline V lookup: CDR1 LGHDT, CDR2 YNNKEL (reference sequence). The J segment lost 5 bases and the V segment lost 8 bases, leaving 7 bases of the junction unmatched. In DNA form, the CDR3 reads TGTGCCAGCGGCGACAGGGGGCAGGGAGATACGCAGTATTTT. This sequence encodes CASGDRGQGDTQYF.